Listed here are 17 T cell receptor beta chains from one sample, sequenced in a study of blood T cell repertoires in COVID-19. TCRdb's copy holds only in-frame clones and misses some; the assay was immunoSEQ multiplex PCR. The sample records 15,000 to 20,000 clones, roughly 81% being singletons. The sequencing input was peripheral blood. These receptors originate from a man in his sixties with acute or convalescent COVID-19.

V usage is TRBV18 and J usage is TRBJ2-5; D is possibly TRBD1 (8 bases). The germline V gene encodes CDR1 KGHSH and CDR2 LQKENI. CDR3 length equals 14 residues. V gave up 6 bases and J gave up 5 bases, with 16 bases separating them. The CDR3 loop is CASSATGGDETQYF. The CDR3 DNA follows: TGTGCCAGCTCGGCTACAGGGGGGGATGAGACCCAGTACTTC.

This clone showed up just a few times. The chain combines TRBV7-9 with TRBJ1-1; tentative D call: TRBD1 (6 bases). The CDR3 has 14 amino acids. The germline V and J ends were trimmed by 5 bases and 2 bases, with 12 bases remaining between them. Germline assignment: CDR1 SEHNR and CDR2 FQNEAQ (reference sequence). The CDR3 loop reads CASSPPGHNTEAFF. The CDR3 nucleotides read TGTGCCAGCAGCCCGCCGGGACATAACACTGAAGCTTTCTTT.

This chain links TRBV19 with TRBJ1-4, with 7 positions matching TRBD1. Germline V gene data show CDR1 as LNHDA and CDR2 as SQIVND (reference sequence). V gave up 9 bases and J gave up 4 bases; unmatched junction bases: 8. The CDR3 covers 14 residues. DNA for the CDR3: TGTGCCAGCAACCGAGGGGGCCGTAATGAAAAACTGTTTTTT. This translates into CASNRGGRNEKLFF.

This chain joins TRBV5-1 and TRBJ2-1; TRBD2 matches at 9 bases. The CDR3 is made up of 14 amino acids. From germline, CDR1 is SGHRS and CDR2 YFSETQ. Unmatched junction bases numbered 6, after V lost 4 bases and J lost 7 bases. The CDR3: CASSLGGGANEQFF. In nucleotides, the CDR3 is TGCGCCAGCAGCCTCGGCGGGGGGGCAAATGAGCAGTTCTTC.

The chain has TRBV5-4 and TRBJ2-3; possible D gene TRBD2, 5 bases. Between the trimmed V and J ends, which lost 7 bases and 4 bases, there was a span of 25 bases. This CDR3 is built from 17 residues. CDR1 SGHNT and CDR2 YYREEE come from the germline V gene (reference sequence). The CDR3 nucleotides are TGTGCCAGCCCCAGTGGTATAGTGGGGAGCCACCCAGATACGCAGTATTTT. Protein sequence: CASPSGIVGSHPDTQYF.

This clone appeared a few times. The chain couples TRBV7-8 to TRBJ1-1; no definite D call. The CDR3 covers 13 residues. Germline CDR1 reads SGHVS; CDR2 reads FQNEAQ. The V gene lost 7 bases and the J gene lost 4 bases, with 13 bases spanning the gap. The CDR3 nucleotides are TGTGCCAGCACGAAGGGAGGCGGCACTGAAGCTTTCTTT. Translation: CASTKGGGTEAFF.

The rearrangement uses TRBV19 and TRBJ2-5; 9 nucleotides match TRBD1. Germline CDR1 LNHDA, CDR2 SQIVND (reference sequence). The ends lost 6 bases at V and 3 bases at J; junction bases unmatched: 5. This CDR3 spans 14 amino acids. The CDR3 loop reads CASRRRDREETQYF. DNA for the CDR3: TGTGCCAGTAGGAGACGGGACAGGGAAGAGACCCAGTACTTC.

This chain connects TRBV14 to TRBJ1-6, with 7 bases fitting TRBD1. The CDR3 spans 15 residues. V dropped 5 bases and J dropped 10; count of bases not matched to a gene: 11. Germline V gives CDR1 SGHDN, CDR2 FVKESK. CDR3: CASSTRQGTNSPLHF. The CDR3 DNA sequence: TGTGCCAGCAGCACCAGACAGGGTACCAACTCACCCCTCCACTTT.

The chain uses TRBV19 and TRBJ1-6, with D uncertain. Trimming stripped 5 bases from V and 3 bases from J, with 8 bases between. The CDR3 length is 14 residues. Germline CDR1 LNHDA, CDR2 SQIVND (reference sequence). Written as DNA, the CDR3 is TGTGCCAGTAGTGTTCAGGACTATAATTCACCCCTCCACTTT. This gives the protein CASSVQDYNSPLHF.

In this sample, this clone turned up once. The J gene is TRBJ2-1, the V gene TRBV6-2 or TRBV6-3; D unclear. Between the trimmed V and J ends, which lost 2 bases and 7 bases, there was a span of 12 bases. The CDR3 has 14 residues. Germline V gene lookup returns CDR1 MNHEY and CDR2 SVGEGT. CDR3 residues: CASSYHTLENEQFF. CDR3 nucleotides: TGTGCCAGCAGTTACCACACCCTAGAGAATGAGCAGTTCTTC.

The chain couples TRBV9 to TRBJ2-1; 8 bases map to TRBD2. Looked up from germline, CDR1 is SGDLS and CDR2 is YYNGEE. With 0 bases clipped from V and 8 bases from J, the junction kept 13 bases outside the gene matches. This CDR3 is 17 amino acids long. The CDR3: CASSVALTGGRDDEQFF. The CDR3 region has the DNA TGTGCCAGCAGCGTAGCCCTCACGGGGGGGCGAGACGATGAGCAGTTCTTC.

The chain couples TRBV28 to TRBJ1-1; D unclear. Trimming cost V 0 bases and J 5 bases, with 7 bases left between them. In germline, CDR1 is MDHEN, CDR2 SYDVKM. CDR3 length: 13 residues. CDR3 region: CASSLWGGTEAFF. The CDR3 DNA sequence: TGTGCCAGCAGTTTATGGGGAGGGACTGAAGCTTTCTTT.

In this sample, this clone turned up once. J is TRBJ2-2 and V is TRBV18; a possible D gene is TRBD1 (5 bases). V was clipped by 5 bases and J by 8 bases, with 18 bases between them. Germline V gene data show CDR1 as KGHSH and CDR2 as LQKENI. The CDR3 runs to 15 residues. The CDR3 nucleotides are TGTGCCAGCTCATCGGCGGCCTGGGGCACAGGGGAGCTGTTTTTT. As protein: CASSSAAWGTGELFF.

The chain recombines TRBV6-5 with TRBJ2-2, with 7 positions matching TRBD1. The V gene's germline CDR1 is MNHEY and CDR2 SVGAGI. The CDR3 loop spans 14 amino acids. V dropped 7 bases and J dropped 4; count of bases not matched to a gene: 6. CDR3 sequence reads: CASTRTGTTGELFF. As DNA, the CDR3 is TGTGCCAGCACCCGGACAGGAACCACCGGGGAGCTGTTTTTT.

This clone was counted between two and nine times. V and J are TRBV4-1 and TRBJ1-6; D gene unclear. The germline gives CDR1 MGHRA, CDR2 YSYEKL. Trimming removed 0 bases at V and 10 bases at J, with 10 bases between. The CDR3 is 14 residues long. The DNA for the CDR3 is TGCGCCAGCAGCCAAGATCTAGCCCTCTCACCCCTCCACTTT. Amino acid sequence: CASSQDLALSPLHF.

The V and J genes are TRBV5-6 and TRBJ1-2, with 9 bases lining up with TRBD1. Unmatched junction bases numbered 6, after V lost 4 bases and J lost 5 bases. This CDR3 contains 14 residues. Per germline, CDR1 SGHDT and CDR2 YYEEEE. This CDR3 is CASSPGQGGYGYTF. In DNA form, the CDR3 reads TGTGCCAGCAGCCCGGGACAGGGAGGGTATGGCTACACCTTC.

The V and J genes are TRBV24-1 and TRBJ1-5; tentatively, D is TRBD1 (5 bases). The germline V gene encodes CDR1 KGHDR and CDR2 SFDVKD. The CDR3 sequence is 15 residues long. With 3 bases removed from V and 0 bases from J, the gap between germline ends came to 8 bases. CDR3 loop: CATSDTGGSNQPQHF. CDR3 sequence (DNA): TGTGCCACCAGTGATACCGGGGGTAGCAATCAGCCCCAGCATTTT.